Sequencing of this T cell receptor beta chain was carried out in a study of T-cell reconstitution after alpha-beta-depleted transplantation in children. Unique molecular identifiers were incorporated when the TCRbeta library was constructed. TCRdb re-called the PCR reads through MiXCR, storing one row per CDR3 protein. The data contain hundreds of thousands of distinct CDR3 sequences, 13% of them seen just once; the ten biggest clones take up around 2.2%. Germline V gene data show CDR1 as SGHVS and CDR2 as FQNEAQ. Between the trimmed V and J ends, which lost 7 bases and 1 base, there was a span of 17 bases. CDR3 length: 15 residues.

The receptor was derived from a male patient between 10 and 17 years old who had a stem cell transplant for acute myeloid leukemia, so the T cells may come from the graft donor. Source: PBMCs, mostly from graft donor cells, taken 360 days after TCRalphabeta/CD19-depleted stem cell transplant. This rearrangement joins TRBV7-8 to TRBJ2-7; TRBD2 might be the D (6 bases). The CDR3 sequence is CASKIQDGGSYEQYF. CDR3 DNA: TGTGCCAGCAAGATACAGGATGGAGGGTCCTACGAGCAGTACTTC.